This T cell receptor (beta chain) stems from a study of CD8+CD57+ T cells in acquired aplastic anemia. About the study: Average DNA yield from sorted CD4+ and CD8+ cells was about 3.2 ug. Findings of the study overall: The same twenty-nine CD8+ CDR3 sequences occurred in patients and in controls.

With respect to this clonotype: What it binds is not known.

Patients chosen for sequencing had CD8+CD57+ cells that had expanded, as shown by flow cytometry. A severe acquired aplastic anemia diagnosis applied to all patients. Patients were untreated when blood was sampled. According to the study, genomic DNA was the template for TCR beta VDJ and CDR3 profiling. One entry per CDR3 protein results from TCRdb running MiXCR on the reads. The sample holds roughly 500,000 distinct CDR3 sequences, roughly 34% seen once. This clonotype was obtained from a human donor with aplastic anemia. The sequenced sample consisted of sorted CD4+, CD8+, or CD8+CD57+ T cells (not recorded which) from PBMCs.

This chain's CDR3 is CASSARGQPKYF. Here the CDR3 DNA reads TGTGCCAGCAGCGCAAGGGGACAACCAAAATATTTT. The rearrangement joins TRBV27 to TRBJ1-3; possibly TRBD1 for D (6 bases). V was pared by 6 bases and J by 15 bases, with 18 bases between. The CDR3 covers 12 residues. Germline V gene lookup returns CDR1 MNHEY and CDR2 SMNVEV (reference sequence).